One sample yielded the 29 T cell receptor beta chains listed below, sequenced in a study of CD8 T cells in ankylosing spondylitis (dated by TCRdb to about 2017). Receptor libraries were prepared by 5' RACE. The data were produced on an Illumina HiSeq 2500. TCRdb trimmed the raw reads at Q25, called clones with MiXCR and kept productive beta chains. Every entry covers one CDR3 protein and lists the most common genes and DNA from its rows. Here the sample has 150,000 to 200,000 distinct CDR3 sequences; roughly 13% occur a single time. The ten top clones hold approximately 10% of the sample. Sequencing was carried out using blood, either unsorted or a sorted T cell fraction (not recorded which). All receptors come from a female donor with ankylosing spondylitis or in good health (not recorded which).

This clonotype was recorded at least ten times. V gene TRBV11-2 combines with J gene TRBJ2-7; D remains unclear. This CDR3 is built from 14 residues. With 5 bases removed from V and 2 bases from J, the gap between germline ends came to 13 bases. CDR1 and CDR2 from the germline V gene are SGHAT and FQNNGV. The CDR3 DNA follows: TGTGCCAGCAGCCCACTCAAGGGTACCTACGAGCAGTACTTC. This sequence encodes CASSPLKGTYEQYF.

This clonotype was recorded many times. The chain is built from TRBV15 and TRBJ2-1, with no clear D. The V end lost 0 bases, the J end lost 8 bases, and 11 bases lay between the germline ends. Germline-derived CDR1 and CDR2 are LNHNV and YYDKDF (reference sequence). The CDR3 runs to 14 residues. The CDR3 loop reads CATSRDLRSHEQFF. CDR3 coding DNA: TGTGCCACCAGCAGAGATCTACGCAGTCATGAGCAGTTCTTC.

This clonotype was counted many times. CDR3 sequence (DNA): TGCGCCAGCAGCCCGACAGGGGGCGCGAACACCGGGGAGCTGTTTTTT. It is translated as CASSPTGGANTGELFF. The chain recombines TRBV5-1 with TRBJ2-2; TRBD1 matches 10 bases. The CDR3 loop spans 16 amino acids. J gave up 0 bases and V 4 bases, and 3 bases lay outside the gene matches. Germline V CDR1 and CDR2: SGHRS, YFSETQ.

This clonotype appeared many times. The chain carries TRBV20-1 and TRBJ2-7; D is tentatively TRBD1 or TRBD2 (5 bases each). This CDR3 is 15 amino acids long. CDR1 DFQATT and CDR2 SNEGSKA come from the germline V gene (reference sequence). Trimming shortened V by 5 bases and J by 2 bases, and 19 bases separated the two germline ends. The CDR3 DNA reads TGCAGTGCTGACCGAACAGGAGAAGCGGCCTACGAGCAGTACTTC. Its translation is CSADRTGEAAYEQYF.

A word on this clonotype: A read error is possible here, since a much larger clone lies one base away. V is TRBV9 and J is TRBJ1-6, with a weak D call TRBD1 (6 bases). Germline assignment: CDR1 SGDLS and CDR2 YYNGEE. The CDR3 loop spans 16 amino acids. For the CDR3, the DNA is TGTGCCAGCAGCGCGTCGGACAGTGCGTATAATTCACCCCTCCGCTTT. It yields the protein CASSASDSAYNSPLRF.

This clonotype was seen ten or more times. The chain joins TRBV20-1 to TRBJ2-1; 9 positions match TRBD2. Germline V CDR1 and CDR2: DFQATT, SNEGSKA (reference sequence). Trimming at V came to 3 bases and at J to 7 bases, leaving 4 bases not matched to a gene. The CDR3 has 13 amino acids. CDR3 amino acids: CSARGLAGNEQFF. CDR3 DNA sequence: TGCAGTGCTAGGGGACTAGCCGGTAATGAGCAGTTCTTC.

The V gene is TRBV24-1, the J gene TRBJ2-1; 8 bases are a match to TRBD2. This CDR3 region has 14 residues. CDR1 and CDR2 from the germline V gene are KGHDR and SFDVKD. V lost 4 bases to trimming and J lost 5 bases; unmatched junction nucleotides: 3. The CDR3 sequence: CATSDPSGHNEQFF. In DNA, the CDR3 is TGTGCCACCAGTGACCCTAGCGGGCACAATGAGCAGTTCTTC.

In this sample, this clonotype turned up a few times. The chain links TRBV7-2 to TRBJ2-7, with 9 bases aligning to TRBD2. This CDR3 region has 15 residues. V dropped 2 bases and J dropped 2; count of bases not matched to a gene: 4. Germline values: CDR1 SGHTA, CDR2 FQGNSA. Here the CDR3 DNA reads TGTGCCAGCAGCTTATCGGCTAGCGGGACCTACGAGCAGTACTTC. Amino acids: CASSLSASGTYEQYF.

The chain employs TRBV27 and TRBJ1-6, with no clear D. Per the germline V gene, CDR1 is MNHEY and CDR2 is SMNVEV (reference sequence). The CDR3 runs 16 residues. The V and J ends lost 2 bases and 14 bases respectively, with 22 bases between them. The CDR3 loop reads CASSLHLQSTAGTLHF. As DNA, the CDR3 is TGTGCCAGCAGTTTACACCTACAGTCAACGGCAGGTACCCTCCACTTT.

This clonotype was recorded many times. The chain is built from TRBV7-2 and TRBJ2-7, with a possible D match to TRBD2 (6 bases). V was cut by 5 bases and J by 3 bases, with 17 bases left in between. This CDR3 is 15 amino acids long. From germline, CDR1 is SGHTA and CDR2 FQGNSA. The CDR3 region is CASSVRGTGGYEQYF. The CDR3 DNA sequence: TGTGCCAGCAGCGTTAGAGGGACCGGGGGCTACGAGCAGTACTTC.

This clonotype was counted many times. The V call is TRBV9, the J call TRBJ1-1; 8 positions match TRBD1. With 3 bases clipped from V and 1 base from J, the junction kept 8 bases outside the gene matches. Germline CDR1 SGDLS, CDR2 YYNGEE. The CDR3 covers 16 residues. The CDR3 nucleotides read TGTGCCAGCAGCGCAAGGGCGGGACAGGAGAACACTGAAGCTTTCTTT. This translates into CASSARAGQENTEAFF.

The rearrangement joins TRBV19 to TRBJ2-3; 11 bases are a match to TRBD2. The length of the CDR3 is 17 residues. From germline, CDR1 is LNHDA and CDR2 SQIVND (reference sequence). J lost 3 bases, V lost 6 bases, and 11 bases had no gene match. The CDR3 bases are TGTGCCAGTAGCGTACAGAGACTAGCGGGGCTGACAGATACGCAGTATTTT. It codes for CASSVQRLAGLTDTQYF.

This clonotype was observed at least ten times. The V gene is TRBV20-1, the J gene TRBJ2-5, with a possible D match to TRBD2 (5 bases). This CDR3 has 13 residues. Germline V gene sequence: CDR1 DFQATT, CDR2 SNEGSKA (reference sequence). The V end lost 2 bases, the J end lost 1 base, and 8 bases lay between the germline ends. The CDR3 spells CSARRRAQETQYF. In DNA form, the CDR3 reads TGCAGTGCTAGACGGCGGGCCCAAGAGACCCAGTACTTC.

The rearrangement links TRBV4-2 to TRBJ1-5; 8 bases map to TRBD1. Unmatched junction bases numbered 4, after V lost 4 bases and J lost 2 bases. The CDR3 is made up of 15 amino acids. Germline loops: CDR1 LGHNA, CDR2 YNFKEQ. Here the CDR3 DNA reads TGTGCCAGCAGCCGGACAGGGCAGGGCAATCAGCCCCAGCATTTT. Translated, it gives CASSRTGQGNQPQHF.

This chain uses TRBV7-2 with TRBJ1-4; TRBD1 matches 7 bases. V was clipped by 5 bases and J by 8 bases; unmatched bases: 5. Germline CDR1 and CDR2: SGHTA and FQGNSA. The CDR3 length is 13 residues. The DNA for the CDR3 is TGTGCCAGCAGCCGCGACAGGGAAGAAAAACTGTTTTTT. Translated: CASSRDREEKLFF.

V gene TRBV29-1 combines with J gene TRBJ2-3, with TRBD1 matching 9 bases. The J call may be in error: the DNA end matches TRBJ1-5 better. Germline lookup yields CDR1 SQVTM and CDR2 ANQGSEA. The CDR3 length is 14 residues. CDR3 in amino acids: CSVEPGQGGDTQHF. The CDR3 coding sequence is TGCAGCGTTGAACCGGGACAGGGAGGAGATACGCAGCATTTT.

J is TRBJ2-7 and V is TRBV9; TRBD1 agrees at 10 bases. The germline gives CDR1 SGDLS, CDR2 YYNGEE. The CDR3 loop spans 15 amino acids. The trim removed 1 base at V and 7 bases at J, leaving 8 bases unmatched. CDR3 sequence reads: CASSVPGQGPSEQYF. For the CDR3, the DNA is TGTGCCAGCAGCGTACCGGGACAGGGGCCCTCGGAGCAGTACTTC. Supplemented by reference TRBV9 and TRBJ2-7, the full variable domain reads DSGVTQTPKHLITATGQRVTLRCSPRSGDLSVYWYQQSLDQGLQFLIQYYNGEERAKGNILERFSAQQFPDLHSELNLSSLELGDSALYFCASSVPGQGPSEQYFGPGTRLTVT.

This clonotype was picked up many times. The gene calls are TRBV28 and TRBJ1-1; a weak D match, TRBD1 (6 bases). Germline lookup yields CDR1 MDHEN and CDR2 SYDVKM. This CDR3 spans 14 amino acids. Trimming stripped 6 bases from V and 0 bases from J, with 11 bases between. For the CDR3, the DNA is TGTGCCAGCAGCATATCAGGGGTGAACACTGAAGCTTTCTTT. It yields the protein CASSISGVNTEAFF.

This clonotype has ten or more counts. This chain connects TRBV7-2 to TRBJ2-2; D is unresolved. Per the germline V gene, CDR1 is SGHTA and CDR2 is FQGNSA. The CDR3 is 13 amino acids. The V end lost 5 bases, the J end lost 3 bases, and 7 bases lay between the germline ends. Written as DNA, the CDR3 is TGTGCCAGCAGCCTGTCGTACACCGGGGAGCTGTTTTTT. As protein: CASSLSYTGELFF.

This clonotype was counted at least ten times. This chain uses TRBV4-3 with TRBJ1-5, with D possibly matching TRBD1 (5 bases). Per the germline V gene, CDR1 is LGHNA and CDR2 is YSLEER. The germline V and J ends were trimmed by 4 bases and 4 bases, with 11 bases remaining between them. The CDR3 loop spans 14 amino acids. The CDR3, as DNA: TGCGCCAGCAGCCTCACATGGGGGAATCAGCCCCAGCATTTT. Residues: CASSLTWGNQPQHF.

This clonotype was recorded at least ten times. This CDR3 reads CATSDLRRSVGYTF. In DNA, the CDR3 is TGTGCCACCAGTGATTTGCGCAGGTCCGTAGGCTACACCTTC. V and J are TRBV24-1 and TRBJ1-2; D is unresolved. Trimming shortened V by 0 bases and J by 8 bases, and 12 bases separated the two germline ends. CDR1 and CDR2 (germline): KGHDR, SFDVKD. The CDR3 has 14 residues.

This clonotype was picked up a small number of times. An end of the junction differs from the germline gene, which may be a read error. The chain combines TRBV12-3 or TRBV12-4 with TRBJ2-7; D ambiguous. The CDR3 runs to 14 residues. This CDR3 is CASTETTYSSEQYF. The CDR3, as DNA: TGTGCCAGCACCGAAACCACATATTCCTCCGAGCAGTACTTC.

This clonotype has just a few counts. This sequence joins TRBV10-3 and TRBJ1-6, with D possibly being TRBD1 (5 bases). V lost 6 bases to trimming and J lost 10 bases, with 10 bases between them. The CDR3 is 12 residues long. Germline V lookup: CDR1 ENHRY, CDR2 SYGVKD. In nucleotides, the CDR3 is TGTGCCATCAGGACAGTAGGATCACCCCTCCACTTT. It encodes CAIRTVGSPLHF.

The chain couples TRBV20-1 to TRBJ2-6; D is uncertain. The CDR3 runs 14 residues. Trimming pared 3 bases from V and 4 bases from J, leaving 10 bases between. Germline-derived CDR1 and CDR2 are DFQATT and SNEGSKA (reference sequence). The CDR3 reads CSARSSRGANVLTF. The DNA of the CDR3 is TGCAGTGCTAGGTCGTCGCGAGGGGCCAACGTCCTGACTTTC.

This clonotype was observed many times. This rearrangement joins TRBV7-9 to TRBJ2-1; 9 bases are a match to TRBD2. The junction had 8 bases not matched to a gene; V was cut back by 6 bases and J by 5 bases. Germline-derived CDR1 and CDR2 are SEHNR and FQNEAQ (reference sequence). The CDR3 consists of 15 residues. As DNA, the CDR3 is TGTGCCAGCAGTCCGGGACTAGCAAATAACAATGAGCAGTTCTTC. Residues: CASSPGLANNNEQFF.

The CDR3 spells CASSPRVGTGELFF. The CDR3 DNA is TGTGCCAGCAGTCCTAGGGTTGGGACCGGGGAGCTGTTTTTT. The gene calls are TRBV7-6 and TRBJ2-2; D gene uncertain. The CDR3 covers 14 residues. Trimming removed 6 bases at V and 5 bases at J, with 13 bases between. Germline lookup yields CDR1 SGHVS and CDR2 FNYEAQ.

The chain joins TRBV6-2 or TRBV6-3 to TRBJ1-1, with D perhaps TRBD1 (6 bases). The length of the CDR3 is 17 residues. Germline values: CDR1 MNHEY, CDR2 SVGEGT. V shed 0 bases and J shed 5 bases, with 19 bases lying between them. CDR3 nucleotide sequence: TGTGCCAGCAGTTACTCGGTTTGGGGGCGTCCGGGAACTGAAGCTTTCTTT. Translated, it gives CASSYSVWGRPGTEAFF.

This clonotype was seen more than once but under ten times. CDR3 amino acids: CSVGTGDGELFF. For the CDR3, the DNA is TGCAGCGTTGGGACAGGGGACGGGGAGCTGTTTTTT. The chain couples TRBV29-1 to TRBJ2-2; 9 nucleotides match TRBD1. Trimming at V came to 4 bases and at J to 7 bases, leaving 1 base not matched to a gene. This CDR3 has 12 residues. Germline CDR1 is SQVTM and CDR2 is ANQGSEA.

The sample holds many counts of this clonotype. The J gene is TRBJ1-6, the V gene TRBV29-1; D is possibly TRBD1 (5 bases). Deletions cut 6 bases from V and 7 bases from J, with 16 bases between. From germline, CDR1 is SQVTM and CDR2 ANQGSEA. The CDR3 spans 14 residues. CDR3 in amino acids: CSVAEAGKNSPLHF. The CDR3 DNA follows: TGCAGCGTCGCGGAGGCAGGGAAGAATTCACCCCTCCACTTT.